This T cell receptor beta chain was sequenced for a study of molecular identifiers for immune sequencing clone quantification. The CDR3 sequence is 15 residues long. Germline values: CDR1 MGHRA, CDR2 YSYEKL. The V gene lost 4 bases and the J gene lost 4 bases, with 15 bases spanning the gap. A single record per CDR3 protein comes from TCRdb applying MiXCR to the PCR reads. The sample consists of about 640,000 distinct CDR3 sequences, approximately 20% of them appearing once. The sequence was collected from a human donor in good health. Some libraries in this study had Jurkat cell RNA spiked in. This chain connects TRBV4-1 to TRBJ2-3, with D possibly TRBD1 on 6 matching bases. The source material was naive CD8+ T cells from blood, with Jurkat cell RNA spiked in. Subset given: FACS-sorted CD8+CD4-CCR7+CD45RA+ naive T cells. Here the CDR3 DNA reads TGCGCCAGCAGCCTCAAGTTGGGACACTCAGATACGCAGTATTTT. Its protein is CASSLKLGHSDTQYF.